The 9 T cell receptor beta chains below come from one sample, sequenced in a study of blood T cell repertoires in COVID-19. Assay used: immunoSEQ multiplex PCR; TCRdb lists only in-frame clones, some missing. The repertoire holds 230,000 or so clones, 75% to 85% seen once, with under 2.5% in the top ten. Sequencing used peripheral blood. The source of these receptors is a middle-aged man who had recovered from COVID-19.

This clone was observed once. V is TRBV4-1 and J is TRBJ1-4; TRBD1 agrees at 9 bases. The V gene's germline CDR1 is MGHRA and CDR2 YSYEKL. Trimming removed 3 bases from V and 8 bases from J; junction bases left unmatched: 13. The CDR3 is 17 residues long. The CDR3 reads CASSHLYSGQGNEKLFF. The CDR3 coding sequence is TGCGCCAGCAGCCATCTTTATTCAGGACAGGGGAACGAAAAACTGTTTTTT.

The chain couples TRBV6-1 to TRBJ2-2; TRBD2 matches at 7 bases. Unmatched junction bases numbered 6, after V lost 1 base and J lost 7 bases. The CDR3 totals 15 residues. Germline CDR1 reads MNHNS; CDR2 reads SASEGT. CDR3 nucleotides: TGTGCCAGCAGTGAAGTCCAGGGAGGGGACGGGGAGCTGTTTTTT. Protein product: CASSEVQGGDGELFF.

The chain has TRBV9 and TRBJ1-1; D might be TRBD1 (6 bases). This CDR3 contains 13 residues. The germline V gene encodes CDR1 SGDLS and CDR2 YYNGEE. Trimming pared 2 bases from V and 6 bases from J, leaving 11 bases between. The CDR3 sequence: CASSVGQTAEAFF. CDR3 in DNA: TGTGCCAGCAGCGTCGGACAGACGGCTGAAGCTTTCTTT.

The genes are TRBV6-2 or TRBV6-3 and TRBJ2-7; D is unclear. The CDR3 is made up of 15 amino acids. The V gene's germline CDR1 is MNHEY and CDR2 SVGEGT. V gave up 5 bases and J gave up 0 bases, with 14 bases separating them. The CDR3 protein is CASSRDMTSSYEQYF. In nucleotides, the CDR3 is TGTGCCAGCAGTAGAGACATGACAAGCTCCTACGAGCAGTACTTC.

The gene calls are TRBV7-9 and TRBJ2-7, with 11 nucleotides matching TRBD1. In germline, CDR1 is SEHNR, CDR2 FQNEAQ (reference sequence). The V segment lost 5 bases and the J segment 3 bases; nucleotides outside the gene matches: 3. This CDR3 is 14 amino acids long. The CDR3 bases are TGTGCCAGCAGCCTGGGACAGGGGGGCTACGAGCAGTACTTC. It specifies CASSLGQGGYEQYF.

This clone was counted only a few times. This rearrangement joins TRBV4-1 to TRBJ2-7; TRBD1 matches at 7 bases. This CDR3 contains 16 residues. Germline CDR1 MGHRA, CDR2 YSYEKL. V shed 1 base and J 5 bases; nucleotides not matched to a gene: 11. CDR3 sequence reads: CASSQAETGRDDEQYF. In DNA, the CDR3 is TGCGCCAGCAGCCAAGCGGAGACAGGGCGCGACGACGAGCAGTACTTC.

The rearrangement uses TRBV9 and TRBJ2-3, with TRBD2 matching over 8 bases. This CDR3 contains 15 residues. The germline V gene encodes CDR1 SGDLS and CDR2 YYNGEE. The J segment lost 1 base and the V segment lost 2 bases, leaving 3 bases of the junction unmatched. CDR3 amino acids: CASSVGTRGTDTQYF. The CDR3 DNA is TGTGCCAGCAGCGTGGGGACTAGAGGCACAGATACGCAGTATTTT.

This chain links TRBV5-1 with TRBJ1-1; the D is unclear. Germline CDR1 and CDR2: SGHRS and YFSETQ. Trimming pared 0 bases from V and 1 base from J, leaving 10 bases between. The CDR3 sequence is 15 residues long. The DNA for the CDR3 is TGCGCCAGCAGCTTGGGGTTCACAGCGAACACTGAAGCTTTCTTT. This translates into CASSLGFTANTEAFF.

The V call is TRBV15, the J call TRBJ2-7, with D perhaps TRBD2 (7 bases). V shed 5 bases and J shed 7 bases, with 21 bases lying between them. Germline V gene lookup returns CDR1 LNHNV and CDR2 YYDKDF (reference sequence). There are 15 residues in the CDR3. The CDR3: CATSGSRGGAGEQYF. The CDR3 DNA is TGTGCCACCAGCGGATCGAGGGGGGGAGCGGGTGAGCAGTACTTC.